Below, one TCR beta chain is given with its context. Alongside a J-beta primer mix, a sample-barcoded 5' primer served in a second PCR lasting about 7 to 11 cycles. Every molecule of cDNA carried a tag from a template-switch adaptor with 12 random nucleotides. TCRdb passed the 5' RACE reads through MiXCR, listing each CDR3 protein once. The data show around 500,000 distinct CDR3 sequences, over 25% seen once. This record belongs to a study of blood T cells in healthy people across ages. V dropped 6 bases and J dropped 7 bases, with 13 bases sitting between them. Germline lookup yields CDR1 MNHEY and CDR2 SVGAGI. The CDR3 runs 13 residues. The same specimen was also included in a second study, on T cells of mothers and their children. That investigation notes: Pairs that are related and pairs that are unrelated have TCR recombination output shaped similarly by thymic selection.

The chain joins TRBV6-5 to TRBJ2-4; D is possibly TRBD1 (6 bases). Sequenced: blood. This TCR was sampled from a boy aged 2 to 10 in good health. The CDR3 nucleotides read TGTGCCAGCAGAACAACAGGGTCGAACATTCAGTACTTC. Translating it yields CASRTTGSNIQYF.